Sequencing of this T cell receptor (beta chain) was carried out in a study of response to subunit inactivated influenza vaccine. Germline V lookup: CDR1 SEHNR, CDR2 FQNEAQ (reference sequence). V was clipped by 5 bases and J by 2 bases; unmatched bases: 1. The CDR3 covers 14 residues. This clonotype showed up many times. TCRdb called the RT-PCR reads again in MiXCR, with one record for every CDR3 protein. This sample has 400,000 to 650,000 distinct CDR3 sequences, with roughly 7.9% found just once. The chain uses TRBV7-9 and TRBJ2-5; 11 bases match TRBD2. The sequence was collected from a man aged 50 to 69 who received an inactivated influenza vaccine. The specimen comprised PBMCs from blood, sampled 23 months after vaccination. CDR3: CASSRLAGQETQYF. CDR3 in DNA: TGTGCCAGCAGCAGACTAGCGGGACAAGAGACCCAGTACTTC.